This TCR beta chain was identified in a study of T cell responses to AZD1222 COVID-19 vaccine. To note about this clone: What it binds is unknown.

Study-wide findings and caveats: Distributed over spike, vaccine-associated CD4 TCRs predominated at 160-218 and 743-854. The sample set comprised mostly white British donors with more females, and clonal diversity was possibly underestimated. Once two AZD1222 doses were given, Spike-specific TCR breadth and depth went up. Within unmutated variant regions lay the reported targets of nearly half of spike-specific TCRs.

Libraries were prepared by immunoSEQ multiplex PCR; TCRdb keeps only in-frame clonotypes and omits some of them. The profile shows some 250,000 clones, 94% of them singletons. The CDR3 is 15 amino acids. Trimming took off 8 bases at V and 3 bases at J, with 17 bases between the two ends. Germline CDR1 MNHEY, CDR2 SVGAGI. The specimen comprised peripheral blood, sampled 28 days after the second AZD1222 dose. This sequence was found in an adult who received the AZD1222 COVID-19 vaccine. The chain has TRBV6-5 and TRBJ1-5; the D gene is possibly TRBD1 (6 bases). The CDR3 DNA follows: TGTGCCAGCGCGGGGGGCGTCCAATCCAATCAGCCCCAGCATTTT. Amino acids: CASAGGVQSNQPQHF.